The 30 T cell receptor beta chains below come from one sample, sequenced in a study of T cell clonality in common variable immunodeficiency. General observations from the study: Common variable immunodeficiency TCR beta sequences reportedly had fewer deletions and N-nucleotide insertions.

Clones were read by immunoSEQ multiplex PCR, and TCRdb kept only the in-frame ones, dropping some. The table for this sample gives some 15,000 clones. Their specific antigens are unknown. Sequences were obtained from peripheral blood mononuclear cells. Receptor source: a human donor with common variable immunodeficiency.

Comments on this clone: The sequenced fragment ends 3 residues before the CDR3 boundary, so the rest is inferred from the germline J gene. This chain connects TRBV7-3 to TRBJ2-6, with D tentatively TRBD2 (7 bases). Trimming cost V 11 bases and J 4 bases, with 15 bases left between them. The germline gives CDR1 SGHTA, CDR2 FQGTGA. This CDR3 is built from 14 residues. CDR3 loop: CASRGGSGANVLTF. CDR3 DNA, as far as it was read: TGTGCCTCGAGGGGGGGATCCGGGGCCAACGTC.

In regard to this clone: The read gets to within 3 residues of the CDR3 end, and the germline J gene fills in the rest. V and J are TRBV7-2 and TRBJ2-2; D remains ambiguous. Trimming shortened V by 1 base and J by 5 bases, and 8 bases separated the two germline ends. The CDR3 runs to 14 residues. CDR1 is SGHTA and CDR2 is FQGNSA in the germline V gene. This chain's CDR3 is CASSLEGLTGELFF. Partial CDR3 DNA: TGTGCCAGCAGCTTAGAGGGCCTTACCGGGGAG.

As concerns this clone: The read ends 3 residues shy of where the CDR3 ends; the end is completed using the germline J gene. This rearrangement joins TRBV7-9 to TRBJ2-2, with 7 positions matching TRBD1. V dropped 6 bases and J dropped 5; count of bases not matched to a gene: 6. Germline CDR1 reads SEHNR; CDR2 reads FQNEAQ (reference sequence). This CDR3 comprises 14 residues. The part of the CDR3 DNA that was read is TGTGCCAGCAGGGAAACAGGGGAGACCGGGGAG. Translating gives CASRETGETGE. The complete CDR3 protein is CASRETGETGELFF. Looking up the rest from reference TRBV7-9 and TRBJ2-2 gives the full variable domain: DTGVSQNPRHKITKRGQNVTFRCDPISEHNRLYWYRQTLGQGPEFLTYFQNEAQLEKSRLLSDRFSAERPKGSFSTLEIQRTEQGDSAMYLCASRETGETGELFFGEGSRLTVL.

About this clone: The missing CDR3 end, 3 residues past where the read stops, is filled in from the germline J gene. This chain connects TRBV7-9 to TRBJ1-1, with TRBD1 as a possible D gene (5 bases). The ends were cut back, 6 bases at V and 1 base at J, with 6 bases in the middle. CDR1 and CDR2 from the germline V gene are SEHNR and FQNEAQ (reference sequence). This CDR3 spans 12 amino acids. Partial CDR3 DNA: TGTGCCAGCAGGGACACGAACACTGAA. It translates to CASRDTNTE. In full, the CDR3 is CASRDTNTEAFF.

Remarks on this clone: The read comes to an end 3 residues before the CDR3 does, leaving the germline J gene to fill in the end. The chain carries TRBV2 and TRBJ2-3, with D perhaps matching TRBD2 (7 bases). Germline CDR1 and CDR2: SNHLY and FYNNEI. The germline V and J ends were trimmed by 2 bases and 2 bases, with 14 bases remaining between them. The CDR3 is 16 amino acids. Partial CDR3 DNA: TGTGCCAGCAGTGAACGAGGGGGGGAGATCACAGATACG. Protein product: CASSERGGEITDT. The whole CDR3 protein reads CASSERGGEITDTQYF. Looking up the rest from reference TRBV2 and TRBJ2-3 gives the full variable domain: EPEVTQTPSHQVTQMGQEVILRCVPISNHLYFYWYRQILGQKVEFLVSFYNNEISEKSEIFDDQFSVERPDGSNFTLKIRSTKLEDSAMYFCASSERGGEITDTQYFGPGTRLTVL.

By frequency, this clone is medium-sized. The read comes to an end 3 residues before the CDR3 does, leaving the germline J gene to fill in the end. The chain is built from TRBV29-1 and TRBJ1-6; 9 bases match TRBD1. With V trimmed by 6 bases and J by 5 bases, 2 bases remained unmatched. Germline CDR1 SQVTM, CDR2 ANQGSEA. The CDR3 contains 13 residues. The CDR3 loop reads CSVRDRDNSPLHF. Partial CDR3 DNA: TGCAGCGTGAGGGACAGGGATAATTCACCC.

Incomplete CDR3 DNA: TGCGCCAGCAGCGGACAGGGGGAAAACACC. Its translation: CASSGQGENT. The complete CDR3 protein is CASSGQGENTIYF. This chain connects TRBV5-1 to TRBJ1-3; 10 nucleotides line up with TRBD1. With the read ending 3 residues before the CDR3 end, the germline J gene is used to fill in that end. The CDR3 loop spans 13 amino acids. J gave up 6 bases and V 4 bases, and 1 base lay outside the gene matches. CDR1 and CDR2 (germline): SGHRS, YFSETQ.

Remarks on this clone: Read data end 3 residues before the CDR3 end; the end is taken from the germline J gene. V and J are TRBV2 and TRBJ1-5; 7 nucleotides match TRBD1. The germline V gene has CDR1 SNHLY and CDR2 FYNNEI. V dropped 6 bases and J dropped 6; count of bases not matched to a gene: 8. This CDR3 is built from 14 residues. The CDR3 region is CASREQGWAQPQHF. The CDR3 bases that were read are TGTGCCAGCAGGGAACAGGGGTGGGCTCAGCCC.

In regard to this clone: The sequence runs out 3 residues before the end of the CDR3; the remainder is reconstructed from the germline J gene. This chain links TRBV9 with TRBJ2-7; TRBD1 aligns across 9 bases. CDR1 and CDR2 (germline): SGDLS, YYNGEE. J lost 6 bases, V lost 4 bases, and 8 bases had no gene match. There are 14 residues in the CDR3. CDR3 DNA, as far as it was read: TGTGCCAGCAGCTCCCGGGACAGGGAATTCGAG. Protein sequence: CASSSRDREFE. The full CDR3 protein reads CASSSRDREFEQYF.

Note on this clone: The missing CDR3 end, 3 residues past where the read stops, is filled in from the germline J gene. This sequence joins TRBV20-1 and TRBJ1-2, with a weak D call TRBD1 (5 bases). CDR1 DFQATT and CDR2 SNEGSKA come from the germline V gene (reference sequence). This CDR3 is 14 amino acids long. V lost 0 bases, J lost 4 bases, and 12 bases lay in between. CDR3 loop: CSARDPGGGYGYTF. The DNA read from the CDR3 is TGCAGTGCTAGAGATCCGGGGGGGGGCTATGGC.

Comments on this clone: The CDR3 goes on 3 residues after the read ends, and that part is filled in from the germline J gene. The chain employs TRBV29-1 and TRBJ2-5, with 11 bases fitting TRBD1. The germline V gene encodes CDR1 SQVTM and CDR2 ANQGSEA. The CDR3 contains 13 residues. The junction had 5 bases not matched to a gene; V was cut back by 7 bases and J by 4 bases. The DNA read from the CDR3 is TGCAGCGCCCCCGGGACAGGGGGAGAGACC. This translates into CSAPGTGGET. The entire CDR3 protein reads CSAPGTGGETQYF.

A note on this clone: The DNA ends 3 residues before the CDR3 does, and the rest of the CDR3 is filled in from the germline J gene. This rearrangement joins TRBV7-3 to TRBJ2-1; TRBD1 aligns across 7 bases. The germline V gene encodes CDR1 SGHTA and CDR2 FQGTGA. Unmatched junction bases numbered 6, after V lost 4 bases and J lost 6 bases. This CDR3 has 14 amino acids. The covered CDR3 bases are TGTGCCAGCAGCTCTACAGGGGTGGGCAATGAG. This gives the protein CASSSTGVGNE. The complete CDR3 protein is CASSSTGVGNEQFF.

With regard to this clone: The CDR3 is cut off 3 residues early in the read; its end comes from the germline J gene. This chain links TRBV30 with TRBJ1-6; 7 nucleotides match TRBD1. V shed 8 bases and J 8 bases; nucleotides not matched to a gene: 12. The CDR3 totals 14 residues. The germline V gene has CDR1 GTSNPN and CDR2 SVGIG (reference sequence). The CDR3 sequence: CAANRQGMDSPLHF. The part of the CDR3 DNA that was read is TGTGCCGCAAACCGACAGGGTATGGATTCACCC. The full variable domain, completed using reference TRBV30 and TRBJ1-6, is SQTIHQWPATLVQPVGSPLSLECTVEGTSNPNLYWYRQAAGRGLQLLFYSVGIGQISSEVPQNLSASRPQDRQFILSSKKLLLSDSGFYLCAANRQGMDSPLHFGNGTRLTVT.

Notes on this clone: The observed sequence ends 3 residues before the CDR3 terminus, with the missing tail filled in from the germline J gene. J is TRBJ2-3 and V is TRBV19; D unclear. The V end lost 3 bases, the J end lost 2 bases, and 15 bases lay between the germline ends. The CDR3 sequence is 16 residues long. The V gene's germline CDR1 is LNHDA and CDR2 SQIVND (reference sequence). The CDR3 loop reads CASSIRPQVTTDTQYF. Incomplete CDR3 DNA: TGTGCCAGTAGTATTCGTCCCCAGGTTACCACAGATACG.

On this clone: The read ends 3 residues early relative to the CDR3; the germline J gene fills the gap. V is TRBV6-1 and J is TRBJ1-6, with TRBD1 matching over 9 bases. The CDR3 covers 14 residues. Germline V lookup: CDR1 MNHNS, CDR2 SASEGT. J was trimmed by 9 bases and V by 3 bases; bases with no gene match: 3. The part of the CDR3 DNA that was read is TGTGCCAGCAGTGATAGGGACAGGGTTTCACCC. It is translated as CASSDRDRVSP. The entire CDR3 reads CASSDRDRVSPLHF.

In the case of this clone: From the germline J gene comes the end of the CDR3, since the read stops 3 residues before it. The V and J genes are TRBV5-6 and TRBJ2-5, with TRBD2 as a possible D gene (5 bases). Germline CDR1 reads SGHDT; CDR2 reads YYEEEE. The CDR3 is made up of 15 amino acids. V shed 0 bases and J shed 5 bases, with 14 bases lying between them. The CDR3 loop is CASSLGPGVGETQYF. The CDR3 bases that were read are TGTGCCAGCAGCTTGGGTCCCGGGGTTGGGGAGACC.

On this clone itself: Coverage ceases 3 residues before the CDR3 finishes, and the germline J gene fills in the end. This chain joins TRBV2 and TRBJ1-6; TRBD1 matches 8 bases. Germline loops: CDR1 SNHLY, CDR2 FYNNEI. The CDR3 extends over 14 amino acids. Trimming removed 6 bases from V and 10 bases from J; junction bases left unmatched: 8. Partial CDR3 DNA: TGTGCCAGCAGGGTACAGGGGGAAAACTCACCC. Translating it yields CASRVQGENSP. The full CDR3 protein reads CASRVQGENSPLHF.

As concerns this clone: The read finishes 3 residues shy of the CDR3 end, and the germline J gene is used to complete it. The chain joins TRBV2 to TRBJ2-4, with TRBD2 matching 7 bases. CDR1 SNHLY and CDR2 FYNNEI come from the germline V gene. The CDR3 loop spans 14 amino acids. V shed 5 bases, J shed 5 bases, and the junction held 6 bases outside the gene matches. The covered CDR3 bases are TGTGCCAGCAGTTCCGGGACTACTGAAAACATT. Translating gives CASSSGTTENI. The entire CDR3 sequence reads CASSSGTTENIQYF.

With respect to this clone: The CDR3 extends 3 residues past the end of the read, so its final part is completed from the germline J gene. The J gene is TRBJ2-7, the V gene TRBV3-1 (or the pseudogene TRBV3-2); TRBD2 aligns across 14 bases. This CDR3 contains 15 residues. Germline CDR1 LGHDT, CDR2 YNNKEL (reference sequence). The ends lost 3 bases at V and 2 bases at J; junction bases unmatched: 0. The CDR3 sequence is CASSQTSGRAYEQYF. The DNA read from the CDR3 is TGTGCCAGCAGCCAGACTAGCGGGAGGGCCTACGAG.

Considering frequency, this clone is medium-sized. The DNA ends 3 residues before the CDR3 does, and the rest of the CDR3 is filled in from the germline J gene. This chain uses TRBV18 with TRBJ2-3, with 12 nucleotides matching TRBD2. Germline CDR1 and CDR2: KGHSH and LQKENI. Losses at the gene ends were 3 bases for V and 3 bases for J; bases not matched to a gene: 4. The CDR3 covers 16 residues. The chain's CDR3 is CASSPSGLAGTDTQYF. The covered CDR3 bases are TGTGCCAGCTCACCCTCCGGACTAGCGGGAACAGATACG.

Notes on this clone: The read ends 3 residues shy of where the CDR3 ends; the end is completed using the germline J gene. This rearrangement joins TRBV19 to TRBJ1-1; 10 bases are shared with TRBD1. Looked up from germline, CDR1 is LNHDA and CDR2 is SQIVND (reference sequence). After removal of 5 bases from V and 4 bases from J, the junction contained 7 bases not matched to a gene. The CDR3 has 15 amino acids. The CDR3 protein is CASSFPGQGRTEAFF. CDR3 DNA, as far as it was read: TGTGCCAGTAGTTTTCCGGGACAGGGGCGCACTGAA.

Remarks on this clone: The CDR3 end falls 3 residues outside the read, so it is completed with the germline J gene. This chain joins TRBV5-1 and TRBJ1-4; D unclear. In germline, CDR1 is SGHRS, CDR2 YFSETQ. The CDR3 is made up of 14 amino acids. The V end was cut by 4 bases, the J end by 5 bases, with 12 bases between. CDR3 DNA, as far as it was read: TGCGCCAGCAGCGCTGGACGGGGAAATGAAAAA. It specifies CASSAGRGNEK. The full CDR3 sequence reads CASSAGRGNEKLFF.

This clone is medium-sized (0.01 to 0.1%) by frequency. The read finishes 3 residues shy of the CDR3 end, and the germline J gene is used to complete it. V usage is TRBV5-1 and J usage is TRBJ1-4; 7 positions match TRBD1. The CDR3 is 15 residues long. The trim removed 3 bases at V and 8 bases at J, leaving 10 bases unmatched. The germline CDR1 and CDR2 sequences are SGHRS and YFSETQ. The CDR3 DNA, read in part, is TGCGCCAGCAGCTCTCAGACAGGGCAGTGGGAAAAA. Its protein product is CASSSQTGQWEK. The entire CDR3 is CASSSQTGQWEKLFF.

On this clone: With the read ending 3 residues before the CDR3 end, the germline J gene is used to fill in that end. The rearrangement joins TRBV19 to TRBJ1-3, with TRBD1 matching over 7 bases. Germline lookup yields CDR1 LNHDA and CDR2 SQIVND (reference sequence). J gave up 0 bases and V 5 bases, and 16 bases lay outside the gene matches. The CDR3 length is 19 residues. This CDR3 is CASSSAGGSAGGSGNTIYF. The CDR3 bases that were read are TGTGCCAGTAGTTCAGCAGGGGGGTCTGCAGGCGGCTCTGGAAACACC.

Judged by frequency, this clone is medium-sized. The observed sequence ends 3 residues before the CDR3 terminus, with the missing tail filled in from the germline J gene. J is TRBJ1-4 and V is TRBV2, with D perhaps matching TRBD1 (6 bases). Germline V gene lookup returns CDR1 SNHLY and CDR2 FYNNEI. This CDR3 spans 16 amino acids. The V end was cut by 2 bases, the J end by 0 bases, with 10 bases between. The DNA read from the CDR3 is TGTGCCAGCAGTGAAAGGACAGACTCAACTAATGAAAAA. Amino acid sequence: CASSERTDSTNEK. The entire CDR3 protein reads CASSERTDSTNEKLFF.

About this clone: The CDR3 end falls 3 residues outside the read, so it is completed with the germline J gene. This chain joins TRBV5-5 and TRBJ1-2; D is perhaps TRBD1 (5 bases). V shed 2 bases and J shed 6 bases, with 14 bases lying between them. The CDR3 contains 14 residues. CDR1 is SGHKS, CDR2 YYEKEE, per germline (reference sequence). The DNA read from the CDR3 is TGTGCCAGCAGCTTTGGGGGGGGTAAAAATGGC. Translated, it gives CASSFGGGKNG. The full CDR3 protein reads CASSFGGGKNGYTF.

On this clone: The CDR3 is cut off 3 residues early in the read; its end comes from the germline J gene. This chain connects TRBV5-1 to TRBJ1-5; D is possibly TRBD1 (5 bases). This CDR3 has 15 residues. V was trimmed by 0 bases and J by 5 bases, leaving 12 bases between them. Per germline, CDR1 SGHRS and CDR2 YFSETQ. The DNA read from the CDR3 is TGCGCCAGCAGCTTGGTGGGGCGGTCGGATCAGCCC. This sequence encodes CASSLVGRSDQP. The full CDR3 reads CASSLVGRSDQPQHF.

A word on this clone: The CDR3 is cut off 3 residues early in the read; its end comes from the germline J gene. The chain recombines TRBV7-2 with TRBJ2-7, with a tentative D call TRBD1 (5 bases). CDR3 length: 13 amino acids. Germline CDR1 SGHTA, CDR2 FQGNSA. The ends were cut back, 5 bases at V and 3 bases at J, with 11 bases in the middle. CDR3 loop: CASSVSGRYEQYF. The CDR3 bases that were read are TGTGCCAGCAGCGTCTCAGGGCGCTACGAG.

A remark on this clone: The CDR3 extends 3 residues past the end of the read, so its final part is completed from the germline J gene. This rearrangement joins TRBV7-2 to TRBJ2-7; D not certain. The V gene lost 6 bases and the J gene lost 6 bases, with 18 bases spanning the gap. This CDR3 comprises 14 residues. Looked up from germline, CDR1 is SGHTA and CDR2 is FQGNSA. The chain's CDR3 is CASSGNSGYSEQYF. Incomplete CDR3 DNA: TGTGCCAGCAGTGGAAACTCGGGTTACTCCGAG.

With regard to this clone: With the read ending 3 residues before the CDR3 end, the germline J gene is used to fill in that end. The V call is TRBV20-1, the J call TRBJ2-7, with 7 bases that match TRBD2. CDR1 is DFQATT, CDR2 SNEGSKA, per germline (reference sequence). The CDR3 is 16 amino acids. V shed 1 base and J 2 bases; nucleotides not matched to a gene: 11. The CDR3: CSARAFQSGTPYEQYF. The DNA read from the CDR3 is TGCAGTGCTAGAGCCTTCCAGAGCGGGACCCCCTACGAG.